This T cell receptor (beta chain) comes out of a study of T cells after somatic rescue of genetic block. Looked up from germline, CDR1 is SGHTS and CDR2 is YDEGEE. V was clipped by 4 bases and J by 2 bases, with 14 bases between them. The CDR3 covers 15 residues. Profiled with immunoSEQ multiplex PCR; TCRdb holds only in-frame clones, not every one. The sample has 110,000 or so clones, just over 90% seen once. This clone was detected only once. V usage is TRBV5-8 and J usage is TRBJ2-3; D call uncertain. The material sequenced was peripheral blood mononuclear cells (PBMCs). The sequence was collected from a woman aged 18-29 years. CDR3 nucleotides: TGTGCCAGCAGCCACGGCAGGTTACACACAGATACGCAGTATTTT. It encodes CASSHGRLHTDTQYF.